The next 17 T cell receptor beta chains were all read from a single sample in a study of beta chain features in type 1 diabetes. Isolated RNA was reverse transcribed in full, so expressed TCRB transcripts were sequenced. TCRdb's copy holds only in-frame clones and misses some; the assay was immunoSEQ multiplex PCR. The sample holds 220,000 or so clones, about 70% seen once. Sequencing was carried out using naive CD4+ T cells from blood. These receptor sequences come from a man aged 30 to 45 in good health.

The chain joins TRBV25-1 to TRBJ2-1; 8 bases line up with TRBD2. The trim removed 3 bases at V and 3 bases at J, leaving 7 bases unmatched. Looked up from germline, CDR1 is MGHDK and CDR2 is SYGVNS. This CDR3 contains 16 residues. CDR3 bases: TGTGCCAGCAGTGATTCTAGCGGGCCTGGCTACAATGAGCAGTTCTTC. Translated: CASSDSSGPGYNEQFF.

The chain uses TRBV18 and TRBJ2-4; D may be TRBD2 (5 bases). Germline assignment: CDR1 KGHSH and CDR2 LQKENI. The CDR3 has 16 residues. Trimming took off 3 bases at V and 0 bases at J, with 12 bases between the two ends. The CDR3 region has the DNA TGTGCCAGCTCACCGCCGGGGTGGCTAGCCAAAAACATTCAGTACTTC. Encoded protein: CASSPPGWLAKNIQYF.

The V and J genes are TRBV2 and TRBJ2-7, with D maybe TRBD1 (5 bases). Germline V gene data show CDR1 as SNHLY and CDR2 as FYNNEI. V was trimmed by 7 bases and J by 0 bases, leaving 13 bases between them. There are 14 residues in the CDR3. In DNA, the CDR3 is TGTGCCAGCACCGAAACAGGAACCTCCTACGAGCAGTACTTC. It codes for CASTETGTSYEQYF. The full variable domain, rest sourced from reference TRBV2 and TRBJ2-7, is EPEVTQTPSHQVTQMGQEVILRCVPISNHLYFYWYRQILGQKVEFLVSFYNNEISEKSEIFDDQFSVERPDGSNFTLKIRSTKLEDSAMYFCASTETGTSYEQYFGPGTRLTVT.

V gene TRBV2 combines with J gene TRBJ1-1; no clear D gene. Looked up from germline, CDR1 is SNHLY and CDR2 is FYNNEI. This CDR3 has 14 amino acids. The CDR3 DNA reads TGTGCTTCCGGCGGTGAGGCCTTACTTCCTGAAGCTTTCTTT. It is translated as CASGGEALLPEAFF.

CDR3 nucleotides: TGTGCCAGCAGCAGAACAGGGGGAGTACAGTACTTC. Encoded protein: CASSRTGGVQYF. The rearrangement uses TRBV5-6 and TRBJ2-7; the match to TRBD1 covers 8 bases. Germline V gene lookup returns CDR1 SGHDT and CDR2 YYEEEE. Unmatched junction bases numbered 7, after V lost 4 bases and J lost 10 bases. This CDR3 has 12 amino acids.

With respect to this clone: Relative to the germline gene, one junction end is altered; a read error may explain this. The chain has TRBV28 and TRBJ2-7; tentatively, D is TRBD2 (5 bases). The CDR3 totals 11 residues. CDR1 and CDR2 (germline): MDHEN, SYDVKM. The CDR3 bases are TGTGCCAGCGGTTTGGGGAGTGAGCAGTACTTC. Translated, it gives CASGLGSEQYF.

The chain has TRBV7-2 and TRBJ2-7; maybe TRBD2 (6 bases). Germline loops: CDR1 SGHTA, CDR2 FQGNSA. This CDR3 region has 14 residues. V was pared by 5 bases and J by 1 base, with 12 bases between. The DNA for the CDR3 is TGTGCCAGCAGCCCGACTGGGAGGTCCTACGAGCAGTACTTC. This encodes CASSPTGRSYEQYF.

This clone was seen once. This chain uses TRBV2 with TRBJ2-1; D unclear. The CDR3 covers 11 residues. Germline V gives CDR1 SNHLY, CDR2 FYNNEI. V lost 4 bases and J 7 bases, leaving 5 bases between the germline ends. The chain's CDR3 is CASSGLNEQFF. DNA for the CDR3: TGTGCCAGCAGTGGACTTAATGAGCAGTTCTTC.

This clone was detected only a few times. The CDR3 nucleotides are TGCAGCGTTGTTTCGGATTCCTACAATGAGCAGTTCTTC. Translating it yields CSVVSDSYNEQFF. The V gene is TRBV29-1, the J gene TRBJ2-1; D is unclear. Germline V lookup: CDR1 SQVTM, CDR2 ANQGSEA. V dropped 4 bases and J dropped 1 base, with 8 bases sitting between them. The CDR3 consists of 13 residues.

This clone was counted a few times. The chain recombines TRBV28 with TRBJ2-1; 10 bases match TRBD1. V was clipped by 5 bases and J by 4 bases; unmatched bases: 5. The CDR3 loop spans 15 amino acids. Germline CDR1 reads MDHEN; CDR2 reads SYDVKM. CDR3 in DNA: TGTGCCAGCAGTCACCGGGACAGGGGTTACAATGAGCAGTTCTTC. This gives the protein CASSHRDRGYNEQFF.

This clone came up once. The V call is TRBV5-4, the J call TRBJ2-3; 11 bases line up with TRBD2. The CDR3 runs to 15 residues. After removal of 4 bases from V and 3 bases from J, the junction contained 4 bases not matched to a gene. Germline loops: CDR1 SGHNT, CDR2 YYREEE (reference sequence). The CDR3 protein is CASSLGTSGTDTQYF. The CDR3 DNA follows: TGTGCCAGCAGCCTCGGGACTAGCGGAACAGATACGCAGTATTTT. The whole variable domain, filled in from reference TRBV5-4 and TRBJ2-3, reads ETGVTQSPTHLIKTRGQQVTLRCSSQSGHNTVSWYQQALGQGPQFIFQYYREEENGRGNFPPRFSGLQFPNYSSELNVNALELDDSALYLCASSLGTSGTDTQYFGPGTRLTVL.

This clone appeared once. V is TRBV6-6 and J is TRBJ1-2, with 8 bases fitting TRBD1. The CDR3 runs 15 residues. Trimming at V came to 2 bases and at J to 2 bases, leaving 4 bases not matched to a gene. The germline V gene encodes CDR1 MNHNY and CDR2 SVGAGI (reference sequence). The DNA for the CDR3 is TGTGCCAGCAGTTACGGGCGGACAGGGAACTATGGCTACACCTTC. Translating gives CASSYGRTGNYGYTF.

CDR3 sequence reads: CASSIAGGSTDTQYF. The CDR3, as DNA: TGTGCCAGCAGTATAGCGGGTGGTAGCACAGATACGCAGTATTTT. The rearrangement joins TRBV28 to TRBJ2-3; TRBD2 agrees at 7 bases. Trimming took 5 bases from V and 0 from J; bases not matched to a gene: 5. The CDR3 loop spans 15 amino acids. Germline assignment: CDR1 MDHEN and CDR2 SYDVKM. The full variable domain, in which reference TRBV28 and TRBJ2-3 provide the parts outside the CDR3, is DVKVTQSSRYLVKRTGEKVFLECVQDMDHENMFWYRQDPGLGLRLIYFSYDVKMKEKGDIPEGYSVSREKKERFSLILESASTNQTSMYLCASSIAGGSTDTQYFGPGTRLTVL.

The chain carries TRBV2 and TRBJ1-5; D is perhaps TRBD1 (6 bases). This CDR3 comprises 14 residues. V lost 6 bases to trimming and J lost 4 bases, with 13 bases between them. Germline CDR1 reads SNHLY; CDR2 reads FYNNEI. CDR3 residues: CASSDRQLNQPQHF. The CDR3 nucleotides are TGTGCCAGCAGCGACAGGCAACTAAATCAGCCCCAGCATTTT.

V gene TRBV29-1 combines with J gene TRBJ2-1, with 12 bases fitting TRBD2. This CDR3 is built from 15 residues. V lost 4 bases, J lost 4 bases, and 5 bases stayed unmatched. The germline V gene has CDR1 SQVTM and CDR2 ANQGSEA. DNA of the CDR3: TGCAGCGTTGCTGGACTAGCGGGGATTTACAATGAGCAGTTCTTC. This gives the protein CSVAGLAGIYNEQFF.

The CDR3 loop reads CASLQYNEQFF. CDR3 nucleotides: TGTGCCAGCCTCCAATACAATGAGCAGTTCTTC. J is TRBJ2-1 and V is TRBV28, with D unresolved. This CDR3 is 11 amino acids long. Trimming stripped 8 bases from V and 4 bases from J, with 6 bases between. In germline, CDR1 is MDHEN, CDR2 SYDVKM.

The rearrangement uses TRBV5-6 and TRBJ2-1, with a weak D call TRBD1 (5 bases). The CDR3 is 14 amino acids. V shed 3 bases and J shed 6 bases, with 13 bases lying between them. Germline V gene sequence: CDR1 SGHDT, CDR2 YYEEEE. CDR3 DNA sequence: TGTGCCAGCAGCTCCCTTAAGGGGTTCAATGAGCAGTTCTTC. Amino acid sequence: CASSSLKGFNEQFF.